One sample yielded the 5 T cell receptor beta chains listed below, sequenced in a study of breast tumors, draining lymph nodes, adjacent tissues. In TCRdb, the multiplex PCR reads were re-called with MiXCR into one record per CDR3 protein. The table shows roughly 14,000 distinct CDR3 sequences, with roughly three fifths occurring only once. Specimen: tumor-adjacent breast tissue. These receptors all stem from a female donor with breast cancer. Some clones in this sample may be carry-over from other donors' samples.

The chain joins TRBV7-9 to TRBJ2-3; D remains unclear. CDR1 SEHNR and CDR2 FQNEAQ come from the germline V gene (reference sequence). Trimming pared 5 bases from V and 2 bases from J, leaving 14 bases between. The CDR3 runs to 15 residues. The DNA for the CDR3 is TGTGCCAGCAGCCCCCATTTAGAGAACACAGATACGCAGTATTTT. Translation: CASSPHLENTDTQYF.

As regards this clonotype: The junction differs from germline at one of its ends, possibly a read error. CDR3 sequence reads: CASSEDSNTRELFF. In DNA, the CDR3 is TGTGCTAGCAGTGAGGATTCGAACACCAGGGAGCTGTTTTTT. The chain recombines TRBV6-1 with TRBJ2-2; D gene ambiguous. The CDR3 is 14 residues long. Germline V gene lookup returns CDR1 MNHNS and CDR2 SASEGT.

The gene calls are TRBV20-1 and TRBJ2-7; 8 nucleotides align to TRBD1. From germline, CDR1 is DFQATT and CDR2 SNEGSKA (reference sequence). V shed 5 bases and J 5 bases; nucleotides not matched to a gene: 11. The CDR3 sequence is 14 residues long. Written as DNA, the CDR3 is TGCAGTGCTCCTAATGCAGGGGGCGCCCACGAGCAGTACTTC. It translates to CSAPNAGGAHEQYF.

This clonotype has a count of ten or more. The J gene is TRBJ2-1, the V gene TRBV7-2, with 9 bases fitting TRBD2. The length of the CDR3 is 15 residues. V dropped 0 bases and J dropped 10; count of bases not matched to a gene: 7. Germline V gene lookup returns CDR1 SGHTA and CDR2 FQGNSA. This CDR3 is CASSLASGSSREQFF. CDR3 nucleotides: TGTGCCAGCAGCTTAGCTAGCGGGAGCTCGAGAGAGCAGTTCTTC.

The gene calls are TRBV4-1 and TRBJ2-2, with TRBD1 as a possible D gene (6 bases). The germline CDR1 and CDR2 sequences are MGHRA and YSYEKL. Trimming took 8 bases from V and 1 from J, leaving 8 bases between them. There are 13 residues in the CDR3. CDR3 in amino acids: CASGGQNTGELFF. DNA for the CDR3: TGCGCCAGCGGGGGCCAGAACACCGGGGAGCTGTTTTTT.